These T cell receptor beta chains were read from a single sample in a study of T-cell reconstitution after alpha-beta-depleted transplantation in children. TCRdb called the PCR reads again in MiXCR, with one record for every CDR3 protein. The sample lists around 78,000 distinct CDR3 sequences; 6% to 8% were seen once. This material consisted of PBMCs from the stem cell graft donor, taken from the stem cell graft. Source of these receptors: a human donor who donated a stem cell graft to a child with acute lymphoblastic leukemia. The CDR3 runs from the conserved cysteine through the conserved F or W. D genes are given only for firm matches. The listing skips clone size in some rows; elsewhere it reads once, few, many or a size class.

v_gene	j_gene	d_gene	abundance	CDR3aa	CDR3nt
TRBV7-8	TRBJ2-7	TRBD1	few	CASSLGRRGIEQYF	TGTGCCAGCAGCTTAGGCCGCAGGGGGATCGAGCAGTACTTC
TRBV6-9	TRBJ1-1	.	many	CASSYSARGITEAFF	TGTGCCAGCAGTTATTCGGCCAGGGGTATCACTGAAGCTTTCTTT
TRBV20-1	TRBJ2-1	.	.	CSARVRREANEQFF	TGCAGTGCTAGAGTAAGGAGGGAGGCCAATGAGCAGTTCTTC
TRBV7-9	TRBJ2-2	TRBD1	.	CASSLGGVGTTTGELFF	TGTGCCAGCAGCCTAGGGGGCGTAGGGACAACGACCGGGGAGCTGTTTTTT
TRBV7-2	TRBJ2-7	.	.	CASSLAGGRDEQYF	TGTGCCAGCAGCTTAGCGGGGGGCCGGGACGAGCAGTACTTC
TRBV9	TRBJ1-2	TRBD1	many	CASSVGGTDTNYGYTF	TGTGCCAGCAGCGTAGGAGGGACAGATACTAACTATGGCTACACCTTC
TRBV27	TRBJ2-5	.	many	CASSLFLGGQETQYF	TGTGCCAGCAGTTTATTTCTTGGCGGGCAAGAGACCCAGTACTTC
TRBV20-1	TRBJ1-1	.	many	CSAKEEESYTEAFF	TGCAGTGCAAAGGAGGAGGAAAGTTACACTGAAGCTTTCTTT
TRBV9	TRBJ2-1	.	few	CASSVDPIQGIGNEQFF	TGTGCCAGCAGCGTAGACCCTATACAGGGCATAGGCAATGAGCAGTTCTTC
TRBV7-6	TRBJ1-4	.	few	CASSRDLVNEKLFF	TGTGCCAGCAGCCGGGACCTTGTGAATGAAAAACTGTTTTTT
TRBV6-5	TRBJ2-7	TRBD1	.	CASSPGTGDHEQYF	TGTGCCAGCAGTCCCGGGACAGGGGATCACGAGCAGTACTTC
TRBV4-2	TRBJ1-1	.	many	CASSQDQATEAFF	TGTGCCAGCAGCCAAGACCAGGCAACAGAAGCTTTCTTT
TRBV9	TRBJ1-3	.	many	CASSVGTFARRGNTIYF	TGTGCCAGCAGCGTAGGGACTTTTGCCAGGCGGGGAAACACCATATATTTT
TRBV6-1	TRBJ2-4	.	many	CASSRESIQYF	TGTGCCAGCTCTAGAGAGAGCATTCAGTACTTC
TRBV9	TRBJ2-1	TRBD1	many	CASSEGQGHNEQFF	TGTGCCAGCAGCGAGGGACAGGGACACAATGAGCAGTTCTTC
TRBV2	TRBJ1-1	TRBD1	few	CASSRGQPNTEAFF	TGTGCCAGCAGTCGGGGACAGCCGAACACTGAAGCTTTCTTT
TRBV4-1	TRBJ1-3	.	many	CASSQATGGGNTIYF	TGCGCCAGCAGCCAAGCTACAGGTGGTGGAAACACCATATATTTT
TRBV27	TRBJ2-3	.	few	CASSLPPPDGGTDTQYF	TGTGCCAGCAGTTTACCCCCCCCGGACGGAGGCACAGATACGCAGTATTTT
TRBV29-1	TRBJ2-3	.	many	CSVFEGAQYF	TGCAGCGTTTTCGAGGGGGCGCAGTATTTT
TRBV12-3/TRBV12-4	TRBJ2-2	TRBD1	many	CASSPWDRANTGELFF	TGTGCCAGCAGTCCGTGGGACAGGGCGAACACCGGGGAGCTGTTTTTT
TRBV20-1	TRBJ2-7	TRBD1	.	CSARDAGTGPYEQYF	TGCAGTGCTAGAGATGCCGGGACAGGGCCCTACGAGCAGTACTTC
TRBV5-1	TRBJ2-1	TRBD2	.	CASSFSGDYNEQFF	TGCGCCAGCAGCTTTAGCGGGGACTACAATGAGCAGTTCTTC
TRBV4-3	TRBJ2-7	.	.	CASSQDRGRPPYEQYF	TGCGCCAGCAGCCAAGATCGAGGTAGACCCCCCTACGAGCAGTACTTC
TRBV10-3	TRBJ2-7	TRBD2	many	CAISGGTRGFGEQYF	TGTGCCATCAGTGGAGGGACTAGAGGTTTCGGCGAGCAGTACTTC
TRBV12-3/TRBV12-4	TRBJ2-6	.	many	CASSLQGLLSGANVLTF	TGTGCCAGCAGTTTACAGGGACTCCTCTCTGGGGCCAACGTCCTGACTTTC
TRBV20-1	TRBJ2-2	.	many	CSARDTNTGELFF	TGCAGTGCTAGGGACACTAACACCGGGGAGCTGTTTTTT
TRBV19	TRBJ1-1	.	.	CASSITGGNTEAFF	TGTGCCAGTAGTATAACGGGCGGGAACACTGAAGCTTTCTTT
TRBV7-9	TRBJ2-3	.	few	CASEPVGVGADTQYF	TGTGCCAGCGAGCCCGTGGGGGTTGGCGCAGATACGCAGTATTTT